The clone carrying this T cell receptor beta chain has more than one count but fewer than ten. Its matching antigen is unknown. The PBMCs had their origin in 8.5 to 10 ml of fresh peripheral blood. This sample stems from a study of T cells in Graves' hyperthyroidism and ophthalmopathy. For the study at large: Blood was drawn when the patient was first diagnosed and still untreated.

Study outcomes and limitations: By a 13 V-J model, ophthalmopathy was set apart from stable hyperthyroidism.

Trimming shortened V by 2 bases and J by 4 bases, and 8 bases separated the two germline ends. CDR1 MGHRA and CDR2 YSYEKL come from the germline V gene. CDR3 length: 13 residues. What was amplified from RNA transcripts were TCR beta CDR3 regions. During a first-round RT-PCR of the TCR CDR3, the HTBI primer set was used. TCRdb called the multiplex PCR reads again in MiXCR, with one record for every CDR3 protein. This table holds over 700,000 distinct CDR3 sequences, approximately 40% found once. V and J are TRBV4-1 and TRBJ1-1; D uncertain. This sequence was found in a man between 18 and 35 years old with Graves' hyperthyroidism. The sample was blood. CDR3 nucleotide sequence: TGCGCCAGCAGCCAATTCTCAGGCACTGAAGCTTTCTTT. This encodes CASSQFSGTEAFF.